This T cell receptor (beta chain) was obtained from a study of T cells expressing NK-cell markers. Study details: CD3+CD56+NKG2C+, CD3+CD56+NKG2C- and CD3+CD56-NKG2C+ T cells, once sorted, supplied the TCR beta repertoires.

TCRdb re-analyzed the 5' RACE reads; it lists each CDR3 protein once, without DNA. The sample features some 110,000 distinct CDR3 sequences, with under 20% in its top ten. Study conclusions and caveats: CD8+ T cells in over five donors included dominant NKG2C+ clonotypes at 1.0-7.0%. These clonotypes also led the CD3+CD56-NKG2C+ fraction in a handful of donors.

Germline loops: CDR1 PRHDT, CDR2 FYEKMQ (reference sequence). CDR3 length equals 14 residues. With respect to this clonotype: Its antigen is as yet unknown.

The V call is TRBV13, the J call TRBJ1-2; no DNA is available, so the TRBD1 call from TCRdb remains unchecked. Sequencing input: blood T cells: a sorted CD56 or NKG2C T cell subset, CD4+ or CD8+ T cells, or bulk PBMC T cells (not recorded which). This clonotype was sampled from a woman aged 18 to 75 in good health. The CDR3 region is CASSLAPGNYGYTF.